This TCR beta chain was observed in a study of shared clonotypes between healthy human individuals. Trimming removed 2 bases at V and 12 bases at J, with 8 bases between. There are 11 residues in the CDR3. Germline CDR1 MDHEN, CDR2 SYDVKM. The study, taken as a whole, reports: Four donors had around 5% of their naive CD4 clonotypes in common. Generally, naive subsets (rather than memory subsets) showed larger estimated richness.

In the case of this clone: The antigen remains undetermined.

Several immunoSEQ plates held equal portions of the genomic DNA taken from each subset. Per sorted-subset replicate PCR, input was approximately 200 ng DNA, representing tens of thousands of T cell genomes. TCRdb's copy holds only in-frame clones and misses some; the assay was immunoSEQ multiplex PCR. The data show around 2,000,000 clones, roughly 95% seen once. This receptor was obtained from a man aged 18 to 29 in good health. The chain joins TRBV28 to TRBJ2-1; D perhaps matches TRBD1 (5 bases). Sequencing used naive CD4+ T cells sorted from blood. Subset meaning: CD45RA+ positively selected. The CDR3 here is CASSLGRAQFF. In DNA form, the CDR3 reads TGTGCCAGCAGTTTAGGCAGGGCGCAGTTCTTC.